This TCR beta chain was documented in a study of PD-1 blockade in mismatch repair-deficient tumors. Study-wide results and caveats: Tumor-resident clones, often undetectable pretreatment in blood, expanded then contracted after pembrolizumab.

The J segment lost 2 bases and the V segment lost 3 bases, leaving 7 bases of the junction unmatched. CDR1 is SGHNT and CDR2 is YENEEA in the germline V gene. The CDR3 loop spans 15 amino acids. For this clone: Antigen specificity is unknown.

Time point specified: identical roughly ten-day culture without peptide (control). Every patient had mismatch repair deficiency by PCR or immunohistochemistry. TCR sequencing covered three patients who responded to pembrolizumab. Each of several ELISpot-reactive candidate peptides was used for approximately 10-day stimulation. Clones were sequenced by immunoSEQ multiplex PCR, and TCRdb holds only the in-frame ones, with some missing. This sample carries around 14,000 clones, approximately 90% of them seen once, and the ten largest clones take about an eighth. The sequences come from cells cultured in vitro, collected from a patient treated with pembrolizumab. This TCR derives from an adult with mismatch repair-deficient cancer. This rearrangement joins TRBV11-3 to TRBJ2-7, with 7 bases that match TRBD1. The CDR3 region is CASSFRDSPTYEQYF. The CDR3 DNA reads TGTGCCAGCAGCTTCCGGGACAGTCCGACCTACGAGCAGTACTTC. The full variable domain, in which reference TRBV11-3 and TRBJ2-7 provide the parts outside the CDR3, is EAGVVQSPRYKIIEKKQPVAFWCNPISGHNTLYWYLQNLGQGPELLIRYENEEAVDDSQLPKDRFSAERLKGVDSTLKIQPAELGDSAVYLCASSFRDSPTYEQYFGPGTRLTVT.